The TCR beta chain under discussion was sequenced for a study of blood T cell repertoires in COVID-19. V shed 4 bases, J shed 5 bases, and the junction held 2 bases outside the gene matches. CDR1 is LNHDA, CDR2 SQIVND, per germline (reference sequence). This CDR3 spans 13 amino acids. Authors' methods: Nucleated cell number was recorded as an estimate derived from reference gene primer amplification. Libraries were prepared by immunoSEQ multiplex PCR; TCRdb keeps only in-frame clonotypes and omits some of them. The V and J calls and clone size were taken over from that table, and D and trimming were inferred from the DNA. The table includes around 170,000 clones, about 81% detected once.

This receptor was taken from a woman of 80 years or more with COVID-19, enrolled during active disease. V is TRBV19 and J is TRBJ1-5, with 7 bases identical to TRBD1. The sequenced sample was peripheral blood. The CDR3 spells CASSNTGDQPQHF. Here the CDR3 DNA reads TGTGCCAGTAGTAACACAGGGGATCAGCCCCAGCATTTT.